The 10 T cell receptor beta chains below all came from one sample that was sequenced in a study of siplizumab effects on memory and regulatory T cells. Profiled with immunoSEQ multiplex PCR; TCRdb holds only in-frame clones, not every one. This table holds around 78,000 clones, 75% to 95% found once. Sequenced: CD8+ T cells sorted from blood. These receptor sequences come from a human donor in good health.

V usage is TRBV6-6 and J usage is TRBJ2-1, with TRBD2 matching over 8 bases. The CDR3 totals 16 residues. J gave up 5 bases and V 2 bases, and 8 bases lay outside the gene matches. From germline, CDR1 is MNHNY and CDR2 SVGAGI (reference sequence). In DNA, the CDR3 is TGTGCCAGCAGTTACAGCGAGCGGGAGTCTCACAATGAGCAGTTCTTC. It translates to CASSYSERESHNEQFF.

The J gene is TRBJ1-2, the V gene TRBV4-1, with D unclear. V was trimmed by 4 bases and J by 2 bases, leaving 14 bases between them. The CDR3 totals 15 residues. Germline CDR1 MGHRA, CDR2 YSYEKL. Written as DNA, the CDR3 is TGCGCCAGCAGCCTCCGGCGGCAGCTCAACTATGGCTACACCTTC. Translated: CASSLRRQLNYGYTF.

The chain carries TRBV12-5 and TRBJ2-7; the D gene is possibly TRBD1 (6 bases). Germline values: CDR1 LGHNT, CDR2 FRNRAP. The CDR3 is 15 amino acids. The V gene lost 6 bases and the J gene lost 3 bases, with 18 bases spanning the gap. The CDR3 is CASGDEHRVYYEQYF. The CDR3 nucleotides are TGTGCTAGTGGGGACGAACACAGGGTATACTACGAGCAGTACTTC. The full variable domain, with the rest looked up from reference TRBV12-5 and TRBJ2-7, is DARVTQTPRHKVTEMGQEVTMRCQPILGHNTVFWYRQTMMQGLELLAYFRNRAPLDDSGMPKDRFSAEMPDATLATLKIQPSEPRDSAVYFCASGDEHRVYYEQYFGPGTRLTVT.

This clone has a single count. The rearrangement links TRBV5-8 to TRBJ2-7; 9 nucleotides match TRBD1. The CDR3 contains 14 residues. Trimming cost V 4 bases and J 4 bases; bases outside gene matches: 6. Germline V CDR1 and CDR2: SGHTS, YDEGEE. CDR3 residues: CASSPGQGFYEQYF. Written as DNA, the CDR3 is TGTGCCAGCAGCCCAGGACAGGGGTTTTACGAGCAGTACTTC.

The chain links TRBV7-9 to TRBJ1-4, with D perhaps TRBD1 (6 bases). The CDR3 runs to 16 residues. The V end was cut by 5 bases, the J end by 5 bases, with 18 bases between. Germline CDR1 reads SEHNR; CDR2 reads FQNEAQ (reference sequence). CDR3 nucleotide sequence: TGTGCCAGCAGCGCGAGATTAACAGGGCCGAATGAAAAACTGTTTTTT. Amino acid sequence: CASSARLTGPNEKLFF.

The chain has TRBV15 and TRBJ1-5; no definite D call. V lost 3 bases and J 4 bases, leaving 7 bases between the germline ends. The CDR3 consists of 13 residues. Germline V gene sequence: CDR1 LNHNV, CDR2 YYDKDF (reference sequence). The CDR3 coding sequence is TGTGCCACCAGCAGCACAGTTAATCAGCCCCAGCATTTT. Its protein product is CATSSTVNQPQHF.

This clone appeared a single time. The chain carries TRBV27 and TRBJ1-2, with D maybe TRBD1 (6 bases). There are 14 residues in the CDR3. Germline CDR1 is MNHEY and CDR2 is SMNVEV (reference sequence). V was cut by 6 bases and J by 4 bases, with 15 bases left in between. CDR3 sequence: CASRGQGLPYGYTF. The CDR3 nucleotides are TGTGCCAGCAGGGGACAAGGACTTCCCTATGGCTACACCTTC.

The V call is TRBV9, the J call TRBJ1-4; D is ambiguous. Trimming left V 3 bases short and J 4 bases short, with 13 bases between. Germline-derived CDR1 and CDR2 are SGDLS and YYNGEE. This CDR3 comprises 15 residues. Here the CDR3 reads CASSEGYGLNEKLFF. CDR3 sequence (DNA): TGTGCCAGCAGCGAGGGATATGGACTTAATGAAAAACTGTTTTTT.

The chain employs TRBV7-6 and TRBJ2-7; D is undetermined. The V gene lost 2 bases and the J gene lost 2 bases, with 16 bases spanning the gap. This CDR3 has 16 residues. Germline V lookup: CDR1 SGHVS, CDR2 FNYEAQ. The CDR3: CASSLLHASPTYEQYF. CDR3 nucleotide sequence: TGTGCCAGCAGCTTACTCCACGCGAGCCCTACCTACGAGCAGTACTTC.

This chain uses TRBV10-2 with TRBJ2-7; D gene unclear. The CDR3 length is 13 residues. Germline lookup yields CDR1 WSHSY and CDR2 SAAADI. With 3 bases removed from V and 3 bases from J, the gap between germline ends came to 9 bases. The CDR3 DNA is TGCGCCAGCAGTGACTCAAAGGGCTACGAGCAGTACTTC. Amino acid sequence: CASSDSKGYEQYF.